The clone carrying this T cell receptor beta chain was seen at least ten times. Its antigen remains unidentified. Authors of the study amplified TCR beta CDR3 regions from RNA transcripts. TCR CDR3 underwent first-round RT-PCR with the HTBI primer set. TCRdb re-derived calls from the multiplex PCR reads in MiXCR, one entry per CDR3 protein. The sample comprises 500,000 to 550,000 distinct CDR3 sequences, 20% of which are singletons, and approximately 48% rests with the top ten. The data belong to a study of T cells in Graves' hyperthyroidism and ophthalmopathy. Per the germline V gene, CDR1 is MNHEY and CDR2 is SVGAGI. V dropped 0 bases and J dropped 2 bases, with 4 bases sitting between them. The CDR3 has 13 residues. Study findings and constraints: In the analysis, a 13 V-J model separated ophthalmopathy from stable hyperthyroidism.

This sequence was found in a man in his forties or fifties with Graves' ophthalmopathy. Sequencing was done on a sample of blood. The chain couples TRBV6-5 to TRBJ1-1; no firm D call. The DNA for the CDR3 is TGTGCCAGCAGTTACTCGACCAACACTGAAGCTTTCTTT. This encodes CASSYSTNTEAFF.